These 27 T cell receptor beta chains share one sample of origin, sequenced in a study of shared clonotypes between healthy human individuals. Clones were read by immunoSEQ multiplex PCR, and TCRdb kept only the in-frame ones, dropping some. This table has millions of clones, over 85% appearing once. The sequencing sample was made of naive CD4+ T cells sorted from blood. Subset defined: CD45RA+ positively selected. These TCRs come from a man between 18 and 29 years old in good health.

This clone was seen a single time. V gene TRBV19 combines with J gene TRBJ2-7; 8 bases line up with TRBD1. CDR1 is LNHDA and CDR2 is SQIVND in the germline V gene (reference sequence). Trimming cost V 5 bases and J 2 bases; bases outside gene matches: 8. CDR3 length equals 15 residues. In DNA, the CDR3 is TGTGCCAGTAGTGCTGACAGGGGAATCCCCTACGAGCAGTACTTC. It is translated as CASSADRGIPYEQYF.

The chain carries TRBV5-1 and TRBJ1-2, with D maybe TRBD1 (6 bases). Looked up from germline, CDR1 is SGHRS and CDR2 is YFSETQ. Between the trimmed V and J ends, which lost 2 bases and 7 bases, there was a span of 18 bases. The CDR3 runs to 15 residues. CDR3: CASSLRTDSTGGYTF. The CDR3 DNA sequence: TGCGCCAGCAGCTTAAGGACAGACTCAACGGGTGGCTACACCTTC.

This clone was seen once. Written as DNA, the CDR3 is TGTGCCAGCAGCTTGGAATCCCCGCAACGTGAGCAGTTCTTC. It encodes CASSLESPQREQFF. The chain has TRBV5-5 and TRBJ2-1; D remains ambiguous. This CDR3 region has 14 residues. Trimming stripped 0 bases from V and 9 bases from J, with 13 bases between. The germline gives CDR1 SGHKS, CDR2 YYEKEE (reference sequence).

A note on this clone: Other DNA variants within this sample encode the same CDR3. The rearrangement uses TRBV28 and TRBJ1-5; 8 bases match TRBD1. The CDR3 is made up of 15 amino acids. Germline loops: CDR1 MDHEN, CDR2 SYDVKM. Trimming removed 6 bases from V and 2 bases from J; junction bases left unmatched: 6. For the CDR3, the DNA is TGTGCCAGCAGCAGTGCGACAGGGGGCAATCAGCCCCAGCATTTT. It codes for CASSSATGGNQPQHF.

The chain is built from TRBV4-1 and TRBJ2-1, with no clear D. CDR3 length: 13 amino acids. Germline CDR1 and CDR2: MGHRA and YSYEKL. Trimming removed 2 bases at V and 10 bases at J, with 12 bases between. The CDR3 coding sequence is TGCGCCAGCAGCCAATTCGTCTTCGAGGAGCAGTTCTTC. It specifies CASSQFVFEEQFF.

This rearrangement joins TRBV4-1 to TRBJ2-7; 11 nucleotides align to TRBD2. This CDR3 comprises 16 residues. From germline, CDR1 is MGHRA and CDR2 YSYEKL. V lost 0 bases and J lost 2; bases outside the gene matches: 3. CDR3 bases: TGCGCCAGCAGCCAAGATGTAGCGGGAGGGGCCTACGAGCAGTACTTC. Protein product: CASSQDVAGGAYEQYF.

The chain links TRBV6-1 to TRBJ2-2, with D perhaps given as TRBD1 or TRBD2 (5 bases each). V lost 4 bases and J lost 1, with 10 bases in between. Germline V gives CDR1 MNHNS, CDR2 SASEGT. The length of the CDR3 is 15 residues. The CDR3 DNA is TGTGCCAGCAGTGTTGAGGGGAAGAACACCGGGGAGCTGTTTTTT. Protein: CASSVEGKNTGELFF.

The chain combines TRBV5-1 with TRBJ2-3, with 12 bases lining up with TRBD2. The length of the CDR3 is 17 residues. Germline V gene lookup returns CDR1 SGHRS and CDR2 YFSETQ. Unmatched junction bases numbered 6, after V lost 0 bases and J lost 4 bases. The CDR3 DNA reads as TGCGCCAGCAGCTTGGACGGACTAGCGGGATCTGCAGATACGCAGTATTTT. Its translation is CASSLDGLAGSADTQYF.

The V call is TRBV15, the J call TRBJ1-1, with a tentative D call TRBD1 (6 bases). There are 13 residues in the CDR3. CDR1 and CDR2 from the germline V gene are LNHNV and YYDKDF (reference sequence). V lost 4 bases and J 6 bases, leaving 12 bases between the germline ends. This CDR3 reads CATSTRGPSEAFF. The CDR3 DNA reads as TGTGCCACCAGCACCCGGGGGCCGTCTGAAGCTTTCTTT.

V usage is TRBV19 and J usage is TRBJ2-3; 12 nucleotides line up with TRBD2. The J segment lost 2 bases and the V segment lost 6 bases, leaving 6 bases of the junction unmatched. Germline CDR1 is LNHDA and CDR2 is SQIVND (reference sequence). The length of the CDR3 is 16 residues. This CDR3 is CASSPTSGSVTDTQYF. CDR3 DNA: TGTGCCAGTAGCCCGACTAGCGGGAGTGTCACAGATACGCAGTATTTT.

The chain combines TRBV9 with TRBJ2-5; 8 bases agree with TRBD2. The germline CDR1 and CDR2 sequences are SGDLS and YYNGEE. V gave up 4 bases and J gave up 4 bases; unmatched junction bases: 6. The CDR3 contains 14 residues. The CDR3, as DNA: TGTGCCAGCAGCAGCGGACGGGAGGGAGAGACCCAGTACTTC. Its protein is CASSSGREGETQYF.

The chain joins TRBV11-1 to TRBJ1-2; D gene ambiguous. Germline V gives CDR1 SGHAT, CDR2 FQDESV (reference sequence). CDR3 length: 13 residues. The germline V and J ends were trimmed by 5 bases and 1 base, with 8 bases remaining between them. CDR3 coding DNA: TGTGCCAGCAGCCCCCGGGTTAACTATGGCTACACCTTC. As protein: CASSPRVNYGYTF.

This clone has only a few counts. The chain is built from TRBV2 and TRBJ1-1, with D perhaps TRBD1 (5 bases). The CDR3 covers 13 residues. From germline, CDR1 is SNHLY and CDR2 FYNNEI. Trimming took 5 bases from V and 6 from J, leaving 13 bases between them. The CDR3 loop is CASSPGEYSEAFF. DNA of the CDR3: TGTGCCAGCAGTCCGGGGGAATACTCTGAAGCTTTCTTT.

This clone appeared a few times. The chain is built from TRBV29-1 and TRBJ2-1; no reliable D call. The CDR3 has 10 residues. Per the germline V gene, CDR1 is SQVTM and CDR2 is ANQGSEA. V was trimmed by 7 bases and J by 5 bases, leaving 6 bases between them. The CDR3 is CSGSNNEQFF. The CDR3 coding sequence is TGCAGCGGAAGTAACAATGAGCAGTTCTTC.

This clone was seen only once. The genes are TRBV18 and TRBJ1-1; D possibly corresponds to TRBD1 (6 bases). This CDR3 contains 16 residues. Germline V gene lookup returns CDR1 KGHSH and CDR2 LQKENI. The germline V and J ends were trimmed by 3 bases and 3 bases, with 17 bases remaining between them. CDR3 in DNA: TGTGCCAGCTCACCTTTCCGGACAGCGGGAGACACTGAAGCTTTCTTT. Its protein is CASSPFRTAGDTEAFF.

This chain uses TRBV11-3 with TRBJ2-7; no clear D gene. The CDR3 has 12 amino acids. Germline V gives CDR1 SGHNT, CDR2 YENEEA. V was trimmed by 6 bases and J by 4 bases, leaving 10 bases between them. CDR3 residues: CASSKGSYEQYF. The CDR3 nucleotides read TGTGCCAGCAGTAAAGGGTCTTACGAGCAGTACTTC.

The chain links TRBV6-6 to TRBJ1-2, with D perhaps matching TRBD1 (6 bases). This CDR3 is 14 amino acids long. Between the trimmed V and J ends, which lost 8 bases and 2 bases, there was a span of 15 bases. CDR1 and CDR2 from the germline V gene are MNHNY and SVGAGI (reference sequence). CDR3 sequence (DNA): TGTGCCAGCTTAGCCCGGGACACCAACTATGGCTACACCTTC. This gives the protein CASLARDTNYGYTF.

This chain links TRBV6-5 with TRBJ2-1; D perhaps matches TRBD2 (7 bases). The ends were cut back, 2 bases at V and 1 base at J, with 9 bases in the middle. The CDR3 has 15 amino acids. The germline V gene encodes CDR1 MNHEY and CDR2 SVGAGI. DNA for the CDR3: TGTGCCAGCAGTTACGGGAGGGGGTCCTACAATGAGCAGTTCTTC. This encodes CASSYGRGSYNEQFF.

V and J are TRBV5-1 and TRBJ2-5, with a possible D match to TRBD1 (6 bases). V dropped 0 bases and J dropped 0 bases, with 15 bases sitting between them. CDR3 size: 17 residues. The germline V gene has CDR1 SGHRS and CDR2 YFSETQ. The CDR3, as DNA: TGCGCCAGCAGCTTGGCCCCCGCAGGGGAGTACCAAGAGACCCAGTACTTC. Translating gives CASSLAPAGEYQETQYF. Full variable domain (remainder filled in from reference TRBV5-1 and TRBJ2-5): KAGVTQTPRYLIKTRGQQVTLSCSPISGHRSVSWYQQTPGQGLQFLFEYFSETQRNKGNFPGRFSGRQFSNSRSEMNVSTLELGDSALYLCASSLAPAGEYQETQYFGPGTRLLVL.

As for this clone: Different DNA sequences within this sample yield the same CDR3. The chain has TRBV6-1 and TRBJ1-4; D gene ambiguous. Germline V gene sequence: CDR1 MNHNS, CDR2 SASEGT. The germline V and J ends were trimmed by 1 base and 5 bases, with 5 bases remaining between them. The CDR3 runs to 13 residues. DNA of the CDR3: TGTGCCAGCAGTGAAGGTCTGAATGAAAAACTGTTTTTT. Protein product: CASSEGLNEKLFF.

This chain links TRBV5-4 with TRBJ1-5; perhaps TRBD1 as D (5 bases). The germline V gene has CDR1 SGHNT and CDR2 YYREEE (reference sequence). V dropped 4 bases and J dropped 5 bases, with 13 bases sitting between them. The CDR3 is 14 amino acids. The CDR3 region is CASSDGDVDQPQHF. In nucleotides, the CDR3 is TGTGCCAGCAGCGATGGGGACGTTGATCAGCCCCAGCATTTT.

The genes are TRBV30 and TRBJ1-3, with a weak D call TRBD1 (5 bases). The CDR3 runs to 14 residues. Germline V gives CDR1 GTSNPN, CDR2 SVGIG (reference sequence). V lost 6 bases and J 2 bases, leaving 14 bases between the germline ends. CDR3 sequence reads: CACGTGGTGNTIYF. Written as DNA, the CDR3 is TGTGCCTGCGGGACGGGGGGAACTGGAAACACCATATATTTT.

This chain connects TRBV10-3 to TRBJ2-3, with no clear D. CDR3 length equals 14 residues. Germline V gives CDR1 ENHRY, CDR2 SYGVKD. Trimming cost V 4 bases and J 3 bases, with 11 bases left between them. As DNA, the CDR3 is TGTGCCATCAGTGTTGGCATCCTGACAGATACGCAGTATTTT. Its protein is CAISVGILTDTQYF.

CDR3 protein: CASSSWGGGELFF. CDR3 nucleotides: TGCGCCAGCAGCTCTTGGGGTGGCGGGGAGCTGTTTTTT. The V gene is TRBV5-1, the J gene TRBJ2-2; D gene ambiguous. Trimming left V 3 bases short and J 7 bases short, with 10 bases between. The CDR3 runs 13 residues. Germline CDR1 reads SGHRS; CDR2 reads YFSETQ.

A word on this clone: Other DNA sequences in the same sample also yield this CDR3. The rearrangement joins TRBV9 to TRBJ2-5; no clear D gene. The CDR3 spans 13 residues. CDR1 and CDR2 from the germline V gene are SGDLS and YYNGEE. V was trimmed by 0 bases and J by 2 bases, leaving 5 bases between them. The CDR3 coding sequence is TGTGCCAGCAGCGTAGCTTCTCAAGAGACCCAGTACTTC. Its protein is CASSVASQETQYF.

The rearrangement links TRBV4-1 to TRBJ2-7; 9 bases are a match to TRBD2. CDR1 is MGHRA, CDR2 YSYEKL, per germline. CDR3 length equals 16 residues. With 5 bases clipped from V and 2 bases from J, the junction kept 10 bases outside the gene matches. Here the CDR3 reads CASSVTASGDTYEQYF. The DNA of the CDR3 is TGCGCCAGCAGCGTAACGGCTAGCGGGGATACCTACGAGCAGTACTTC.

The CDR3 region has the DNA TGTGCCAGCAGCATCGGGACAGTAATTACCGGGGAGCTGTTTTTT. Its translation: CASSIGTVITGELFF. This chain links TRBV5-4 with TRBJ2-2; 7 bases match TRBD1. The CDR3 sequence is 15 residues long. V dropped 4 bases and J dropped 5; count of bases not matched to a gene: 8. Germline V gives CDR1 SGHNT, CDR2 YYREEE (reference sequence).